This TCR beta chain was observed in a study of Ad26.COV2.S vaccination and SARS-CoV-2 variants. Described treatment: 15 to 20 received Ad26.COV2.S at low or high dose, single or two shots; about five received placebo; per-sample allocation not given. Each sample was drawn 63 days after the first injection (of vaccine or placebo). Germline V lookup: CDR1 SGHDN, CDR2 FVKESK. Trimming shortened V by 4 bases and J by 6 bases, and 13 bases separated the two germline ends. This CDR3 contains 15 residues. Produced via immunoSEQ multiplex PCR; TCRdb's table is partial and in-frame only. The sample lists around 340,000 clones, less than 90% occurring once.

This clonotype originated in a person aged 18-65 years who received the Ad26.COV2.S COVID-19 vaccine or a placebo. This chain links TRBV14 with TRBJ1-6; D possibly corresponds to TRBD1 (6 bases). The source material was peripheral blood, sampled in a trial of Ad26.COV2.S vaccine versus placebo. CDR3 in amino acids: CASSRQGNGNSPLHF. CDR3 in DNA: TGTGCCAGCAGCCGCCAGGGGAATGGTAATTCACCCCTCCACTTT.